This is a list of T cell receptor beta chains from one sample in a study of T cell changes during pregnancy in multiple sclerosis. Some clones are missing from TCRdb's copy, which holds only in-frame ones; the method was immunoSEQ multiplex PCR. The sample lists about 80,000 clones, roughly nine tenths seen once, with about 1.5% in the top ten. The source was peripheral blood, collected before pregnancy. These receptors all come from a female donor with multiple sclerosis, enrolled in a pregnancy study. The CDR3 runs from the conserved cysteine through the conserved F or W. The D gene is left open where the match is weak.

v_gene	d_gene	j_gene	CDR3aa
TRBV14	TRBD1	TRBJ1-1	CASSRTGDTEAFF
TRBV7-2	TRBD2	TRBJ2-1	CASSPRWSGAGNEQFF
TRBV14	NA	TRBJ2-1	CASSQKAGYNEQFF
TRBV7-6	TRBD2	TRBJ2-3	CASSFGTRGHTDTQYF
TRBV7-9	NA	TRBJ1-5	CASSFSGLQPQHF
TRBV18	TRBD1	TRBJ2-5	CASSPGQGVSQETQYF
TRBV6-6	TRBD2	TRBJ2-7	CASSYGPGGYEQYF
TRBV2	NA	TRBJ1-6	CASFQGGFGSPLHF
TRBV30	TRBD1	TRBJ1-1	CAWSVGSDRGFGFF
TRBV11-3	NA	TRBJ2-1	CASSLSQGNEQFF
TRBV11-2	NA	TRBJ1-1	CASSWYRENTEAFF
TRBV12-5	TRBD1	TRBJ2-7	CASGGVGQADSYEQYF
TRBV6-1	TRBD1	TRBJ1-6	CASTNRGDSPLHF
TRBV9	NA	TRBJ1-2	CASSVTGYGYTF